The 13 T cell receptor beta chains presented below share a single source sample, sequenced in a study of blood T cell repertoires in COVID-19. Generated by immunoSEQ multiplex PCR, the TCRdb table keeps only in-frame clones and is missing some. Of 150,000 to 200,000 clones in the sample, about four fifths were seen once. Input material: peripheral blood. The receptors were sampled from a man aged 65 to 85 with active or convalescent COVID-19.

This clone was counted a single time. V gene TRBV4-1 combines with J gene TRBJ2-3, with D uncertain. Trimming cost V 7 bases and J 9 bases, with 20 bases left between them. Germline V gives CDR1 MGHRA, CDR2 YSYEKL. This CDR3 comprises 14 residues. The CDR3 DNA follows: TGCGCCAGCAACCAGAATTTGCCTACTGAAACGCAGTATTTT. The encoded protein is CASNQNLPTETQYF.

This chain links TRBV9 with TRBJ1-1; no firm D call. The germline V gene encodes CDR1 SGDLS and CDR2 YYNGEE. Trimming stripped 4 bases from V and 4 bases from J, with 17 bases between. The CDR3 covers 15 residues. The CDR3 nucleotides read TGTGCCAGCAGCCGTAGCGGCACTAGTGGCACTGAAGCTTTCTTT. Translated: CASSRSGTSGTEAFF. The full variable domain, in which reference TRBV9 and TRBJ1-1 provide the parts outside the CDR3, is DSGVTQTPKHLITATGQRVTLRCSPRSGDLSVYWYQQSLDQGLQFLIQYYNGEERAKGNILERFSAQQFPDLHSELNLSSLELGDSALYFCASSRSGTSGTEAFFGQGTRLTVV.

This sequence joins TRBV3-1 (or the pseudogene TRBV3-2) and TRBJ1-4, with 10 nucleotides matching TRBD1. From germline, CDR1 is LGHDT and CDR2 YNNKEL (reference sequence). The CDR3 totals 18 residues. Trimming took 0 bases from V and 8 from J; bases not matched to a gene: 12. The CDR3 coding sequence is TGTGCCAGCAGCCAAGATGGGGCTGGGGGACAGGGGAACGAAAAACTGTTTTTT. Translated, it gives CASSQDGAGGQGNEKLFF.

This chain uses TRBV7-8 with TRBJ2-1; TRBD2 matches at 7 bases. J gave up 3 bases and V 5 bases, and 4 bases lay outside the gene matches. The CDR3 is 14 residues long. The germline CDR1 and CDR2 sequences are SGHVS and FQNEAQ. The CDR3 is CASSGGSFYNEQFF. The CDR3 DNA is TGTGCCAGCAGCGGCGGGAGTTTCTACAATGAGCAGTTCTTC.

This clone counts as large. V usage is TRBV30 and J usage is TRBJ2-3; tentatively, D is TRBD1 (6 bases). Trimming left V 3 bases short and J 2 bases short, with 9 bases between. The CDR3 spans 13 residues. Germline CDR1 is GTSNPN and CDR2 is SVGIG (reference sequence). The CDR3 DNA sequence: TGTGCCTGGAGCCAGGGACACACAGATACGCAGTATTTT. As protein: CAWSQGHTDTQYF.

The chain carries TRBV5-1 and TRBJ2-3; a possible D gene is TRBD2 (5 bases). The V gene's germline CDR1 is SGHRS and CDR2 YFSETQ. The ends were cut back, 0 bases at V and 0 bases at J, with 8 bases in the middle. CDR3 length: 15 residues. The CDR3 DNA is TGCGCCAGCAGCTTGGGGACTGCTAGCACAGATACGCAGTATTTT. This translates into CASSLGTASTDTQYF.

V usage is TRBV30 and J usage is TRBJ2-3; 11 bases agree with TRBD2. This CDR3 is built from 15 residues. V lost 4 bases to trimming and J lost 3 bases; unmatched junction nucleotides: 6. Germline values: CDR1 GTSNPN, CDR2 SVGIG (reference sequence). The CDR3 sequence is CAWTPTSGMTDTQYF. The DNA for the CDR3 is TGTGCCTGGACCCCGACTAGCGGGATGACAGATACGCAGTATTTT.

This clone came up once. The chain recombines TRBV30 with TRBJ1-1, with D tentatively TRBD1 (6 bases). V lost 1 base to trimming and J lost 4 bases, with 10 bases between them. Germline CDR1 reads GTSNPN; CDR2 reads SVGIG (reference sequence). The CDR3 sequence is 13 residues long. The CDR3 sequence is CAWSARGGTEAFF. In DNA, the CDR3 is TGTGCCTGGAGTGCGAGGGGGGGCACTGAAGCTTTCTTT.

The V call is TRBV11-1, the J call TRBJ1-1; 8 bases fit TRBD1. CDR1 is SGHAT, CDR2 FQDESV, per germline (reference sequence). The length of the CDR3 is 14 residues. Unmatched junction bases numbered 7, after V lost 4 bases and J lost 6 bases. CDR3 region: CASSSRTGLAEAFF. For the CDR3, the DNA is TGTGCCAGCAGCTCAAGGACAGGGCTGGCTGAAGCTTTCTTT. Variable domain in full (rest from reference TRBV11-1 and TRBJ1-1): EAEVAQSPRYKITEKSQAVAFWCDPISGHATLYWYRQILGQGPELLVQFQDESVVDDSQLPKDRFSAERLKGVDSTLKIQPAELGDSAMYLCASSSRTGLAEAFFGQGTRLTVV.

The chain recombines TRBV7-9 with TRBJ1-1; 8 bases agree with TRBD1. V shed 6 bases and J 0 bases; nucleotides not matched to a gene: 6. The CDR3 contains 15 residues. Germline CDR1 and CDR2: SEHNR and FQNEAQ (reference sequence). CDR3 sequence reads: CASRLTGDLNTEAFF. DNA of the CDR3: TGTGCCAGCAGACTGACAGGGGATCTGAACACTGAAGCTTTCTTT.

The J gene is TRBJ2-7, the V gene TRBV7-2; the D gene is possibly TRBD2 (6 bases). Germline V gene lookup returns CDR1 SGHTA and CDR2 FQGNSA. CDR3 length: 14 amino acids. Trimming took 4 bases from V and 5 from J, leaving 15 bases between them. The CDR3, as DNA: TGTGCCAGCAGCTCGTCCGGGAGATTGGACGAGCAGTACTTC. Amino acid sequence: CASSSSGRLDEQYF.

The rearrangement uses TRBV3-1 (or the pseudogene TRBV3-2) and TRBJ2-6; D might be TRBD1 (7 bases). Germline V lookup: CDR1 LGHDT, CDR2 YNNKEL (reference sequence). The CDR3 totals 18 residues. Trimming took 5 bases from V and 0 from J, leaving 17 bases between them. CDR3 protein: CASSDGGQSFSGANVLTF. Here the CDR3 DNA reads TGTGCCAGCAGCGACGGGGGACAGTCATTCTCTGGGGCCAACGTCCTGACTTTC.

This rearrangement joins TRBV4-1 to TRBJ2-1, with TRBD2 matching 9 bases. Germline values: CDR1 MGHRA, CDR2 YSYEKL. The V gene end was trimmed by 3 bases and the J gene end by 8 bases; junction bases not matched to a gene: 5. This CDR3 spans 14 amino acids. The CDR3 nucleotides are TGCGCCAGCAGCCATAGCGGGAGCAAGGATGAGCAGTTCTTC. Amino acids: CASSHSGSKDEQFF.